The clone carrying this T cell receptor (beta chain) was seen once. Its antigen is still unknown. Sequenced by immunoSEQ multiplex PCR; TCRdb stores in-frame clones only, minus some. The table lists about 26,000 clones, 88% of them singletons, with around 15% in the top ten. The CDR3 totals 16 residues. CDR1 is MDHEN, CDR2 SYDVKM, per germline. Trimming took 1 base from V and 0 from J, leaving 11 bases between them. The data were taken from a study of T cells in localized non-small cell lung cancer. General study results and limits: In uninvolved adjacent lung, T cell clonality reached its highest value, exceeding tumor.

The sequencing used peripheral blood, collected before any cancer treatment. The gene calls are TRBV28 and TRBJ2-3, with a tentative D call TRBD2 (5 bases). The TCR originated in a female donor older than 55 with stage II squamous cell lung carcinoma. CDR3 in amino acids: CASSLSGIASTDTQYF. DNA for the CDR3: TGTGCCAGCAGTTTATCCGGGATCGCTAGCACAGATACGCAGTATTTT. The full variable domain, with the rest looked up from reference TRBV28 and TRBJ2-3, is DVKVTQSSRYLVKRTGEKVFLECVQDMDHENMFWYRQDPGLGLRLIYFSYDVKMKEKGDIPEGYSVSREKKERFSLILESASTNQTSMYLCASSLSGIASTDTQYFGPGTRLTVL.